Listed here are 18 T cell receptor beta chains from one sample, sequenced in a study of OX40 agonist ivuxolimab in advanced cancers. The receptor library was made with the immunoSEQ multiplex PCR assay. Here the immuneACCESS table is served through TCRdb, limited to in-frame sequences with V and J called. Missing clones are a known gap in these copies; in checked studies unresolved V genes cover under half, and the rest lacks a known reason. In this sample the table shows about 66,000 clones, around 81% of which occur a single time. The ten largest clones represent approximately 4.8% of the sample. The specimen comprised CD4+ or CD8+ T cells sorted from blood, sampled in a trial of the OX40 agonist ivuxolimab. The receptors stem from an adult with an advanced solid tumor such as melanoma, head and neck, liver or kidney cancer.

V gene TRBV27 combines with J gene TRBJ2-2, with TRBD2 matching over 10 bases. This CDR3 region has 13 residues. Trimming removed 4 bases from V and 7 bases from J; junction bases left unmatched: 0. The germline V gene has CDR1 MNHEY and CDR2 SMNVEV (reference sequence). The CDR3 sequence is CASSWTSGGELFF. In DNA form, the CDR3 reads TGTGCCAGCAGTTGGACTAGCGGCGGGGAGCTGTTTTTT.

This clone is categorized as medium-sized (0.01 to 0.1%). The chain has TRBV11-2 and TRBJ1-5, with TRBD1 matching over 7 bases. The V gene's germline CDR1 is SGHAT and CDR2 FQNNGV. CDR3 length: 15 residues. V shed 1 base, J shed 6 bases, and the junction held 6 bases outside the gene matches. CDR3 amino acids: CASSLASGGGQPQHF. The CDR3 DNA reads TGTGCCAGCAGCTTAGCCTCAGGGGGTGGTCAGCCCCAGCATTTT.

The CDR3, as DNA: TGTGCCAGCAACGACAGGGTAAAGGGGGAGACCCAGTACTTC. This encodes CASNDRVKGETQYF. The chain couples TRBV2 to TRBJ2-5, with TRBD1 matching over 7 bases. V lost 7 bases, J lost 5 bases, and 10 bases stayed unmatched. The CDR3 extends over 14 amino acids. CDR1 and CDR2 (germline): SNHLY, FYNNEI.

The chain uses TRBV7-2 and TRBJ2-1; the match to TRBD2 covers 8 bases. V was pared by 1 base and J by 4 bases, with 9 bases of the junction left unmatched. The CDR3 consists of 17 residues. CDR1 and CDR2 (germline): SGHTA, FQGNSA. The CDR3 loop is CASSLDNGGALYNEQFF. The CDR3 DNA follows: TGTGCCAGCAGCTTAGATAACGGGGGGGCCCTTTACAATGAGCAGTTCTTC.

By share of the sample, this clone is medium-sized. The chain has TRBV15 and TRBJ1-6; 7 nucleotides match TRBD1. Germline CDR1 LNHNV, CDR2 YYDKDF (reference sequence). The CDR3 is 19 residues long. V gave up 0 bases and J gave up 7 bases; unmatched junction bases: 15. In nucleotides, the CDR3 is TGTGCCACCAGCAGAGAAGGGGGCAGGGCAGGGAGAAGGAATTCACCCCTCCACTTT. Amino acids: CATSREGGRAGRRNSPLHF.

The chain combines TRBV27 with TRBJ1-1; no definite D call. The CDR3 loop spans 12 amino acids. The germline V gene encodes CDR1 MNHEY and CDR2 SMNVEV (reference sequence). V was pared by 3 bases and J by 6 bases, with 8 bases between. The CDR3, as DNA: TGTGCCAGCAGTTTTCCGGGCGCTGAAGCTTTCTTT. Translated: CASSFPGAEAFF.

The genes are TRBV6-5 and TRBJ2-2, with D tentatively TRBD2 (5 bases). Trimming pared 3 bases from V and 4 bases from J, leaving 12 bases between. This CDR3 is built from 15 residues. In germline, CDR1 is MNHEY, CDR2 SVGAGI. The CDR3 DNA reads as TGTGCCAGCAGTTATCTGGGGAGAAGCACCGGGGAGCTGTTTTTT. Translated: CASSYLGRSTGELFF.

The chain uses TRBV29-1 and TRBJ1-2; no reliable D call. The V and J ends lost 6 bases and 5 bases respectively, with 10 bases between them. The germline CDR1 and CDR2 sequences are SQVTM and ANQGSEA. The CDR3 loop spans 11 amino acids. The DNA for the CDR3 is TGCAGCGTGGTAAAAGATTATGGCTACACCTTC. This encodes CSVVKDYGYTF.

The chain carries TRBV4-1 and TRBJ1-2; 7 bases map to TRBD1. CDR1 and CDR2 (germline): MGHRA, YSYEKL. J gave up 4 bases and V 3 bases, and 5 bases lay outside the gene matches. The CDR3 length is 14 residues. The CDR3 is CASSQEGQFYGYTF. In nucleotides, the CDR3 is TGCGCCAGCAGCCAGGAGGGACAGTTCTATGGCTACACCTTC.

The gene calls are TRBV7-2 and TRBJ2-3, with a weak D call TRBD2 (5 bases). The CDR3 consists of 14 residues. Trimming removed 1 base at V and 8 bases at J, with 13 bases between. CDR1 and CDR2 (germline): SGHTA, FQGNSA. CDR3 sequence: CASSLGGSRGTQYF. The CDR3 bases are TGTGCCAGCAGCTTAGGAGGTTCACGGGGTACGCAGTATTTT.

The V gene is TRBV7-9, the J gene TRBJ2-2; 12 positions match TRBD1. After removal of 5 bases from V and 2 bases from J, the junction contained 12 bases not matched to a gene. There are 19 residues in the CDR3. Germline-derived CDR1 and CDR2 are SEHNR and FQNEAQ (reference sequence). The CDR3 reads CASSTRSGTGGPNTGELFF. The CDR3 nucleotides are TGTGCCAGCAGCACCCGTTCCGGGACAGGGGGCCCCAACACCGGGGAGCTGTTTTTT.

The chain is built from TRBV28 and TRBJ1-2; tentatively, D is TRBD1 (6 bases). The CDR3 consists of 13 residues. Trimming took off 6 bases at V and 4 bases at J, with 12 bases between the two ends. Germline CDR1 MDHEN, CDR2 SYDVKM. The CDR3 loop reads CASRDPDSYGYTF. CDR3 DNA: TGTGCCAGCAGGGACCCGGACAGCTATGGCTACACCTTC.

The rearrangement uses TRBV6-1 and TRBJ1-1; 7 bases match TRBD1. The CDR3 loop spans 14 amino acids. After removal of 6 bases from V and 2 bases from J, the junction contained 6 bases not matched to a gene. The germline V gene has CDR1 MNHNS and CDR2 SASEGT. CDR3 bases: TGTGCCAGCAGAGACAGGGCGGGAAACACTGAAGCTTTCTTT. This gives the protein CASRDRAGNTEAFF.

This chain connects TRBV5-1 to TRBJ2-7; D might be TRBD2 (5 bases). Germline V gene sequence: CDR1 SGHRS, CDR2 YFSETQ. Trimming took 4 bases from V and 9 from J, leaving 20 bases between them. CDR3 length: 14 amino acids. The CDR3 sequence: CASSPDGLTIRQYF. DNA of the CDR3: TGCGCCAGCAGCCCGGATGGGTTGACTATTAGGCAGTACTTC. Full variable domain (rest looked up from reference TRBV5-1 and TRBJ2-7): KAGVTQTPRYLIKTRGQQVTLSCSPISGHRSVSWYQQTPGQGLQFLFEYFSETQRNKGNFPGRFSGRQFSNSRSEMNVSTLELGDSALYLCASSPDGLTIRQYFGPGTRLTVT.

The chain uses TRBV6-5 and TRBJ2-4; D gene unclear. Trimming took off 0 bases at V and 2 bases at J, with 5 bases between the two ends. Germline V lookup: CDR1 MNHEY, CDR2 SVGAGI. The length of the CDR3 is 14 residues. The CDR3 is CASSYSPSKNIQYF. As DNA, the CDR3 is TGTGCCAGCAGTTACTCACCATCCAAAAACATTCAGTACTTC.

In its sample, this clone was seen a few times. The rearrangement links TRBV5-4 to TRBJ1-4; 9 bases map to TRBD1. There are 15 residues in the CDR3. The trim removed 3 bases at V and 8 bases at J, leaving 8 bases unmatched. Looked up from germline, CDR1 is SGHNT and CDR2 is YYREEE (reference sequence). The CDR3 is CASSSKTGGDEKLFF. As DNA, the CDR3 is TGTGCCAGCAGCTCTAAGACAGGGGGAGACGAAAAACTGTTTTTT.

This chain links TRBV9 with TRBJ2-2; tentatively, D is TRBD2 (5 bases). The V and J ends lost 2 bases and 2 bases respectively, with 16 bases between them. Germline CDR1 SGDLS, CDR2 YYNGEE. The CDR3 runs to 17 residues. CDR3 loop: CASSVLSGVGNTGELFF. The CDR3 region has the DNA TGTGCCAGCAGCGTGCTGTCCGGGGTTGGAAACACCGGGGAGCTGTTTTTT.

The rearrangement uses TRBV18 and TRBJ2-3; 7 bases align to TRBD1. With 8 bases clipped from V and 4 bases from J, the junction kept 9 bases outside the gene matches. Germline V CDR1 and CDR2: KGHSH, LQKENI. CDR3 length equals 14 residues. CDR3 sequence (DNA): TGTGCCAGCGACCGGGACAGCCTTCCAGATACGCAGTATTTT. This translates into CASDRDSLPDTQYF.